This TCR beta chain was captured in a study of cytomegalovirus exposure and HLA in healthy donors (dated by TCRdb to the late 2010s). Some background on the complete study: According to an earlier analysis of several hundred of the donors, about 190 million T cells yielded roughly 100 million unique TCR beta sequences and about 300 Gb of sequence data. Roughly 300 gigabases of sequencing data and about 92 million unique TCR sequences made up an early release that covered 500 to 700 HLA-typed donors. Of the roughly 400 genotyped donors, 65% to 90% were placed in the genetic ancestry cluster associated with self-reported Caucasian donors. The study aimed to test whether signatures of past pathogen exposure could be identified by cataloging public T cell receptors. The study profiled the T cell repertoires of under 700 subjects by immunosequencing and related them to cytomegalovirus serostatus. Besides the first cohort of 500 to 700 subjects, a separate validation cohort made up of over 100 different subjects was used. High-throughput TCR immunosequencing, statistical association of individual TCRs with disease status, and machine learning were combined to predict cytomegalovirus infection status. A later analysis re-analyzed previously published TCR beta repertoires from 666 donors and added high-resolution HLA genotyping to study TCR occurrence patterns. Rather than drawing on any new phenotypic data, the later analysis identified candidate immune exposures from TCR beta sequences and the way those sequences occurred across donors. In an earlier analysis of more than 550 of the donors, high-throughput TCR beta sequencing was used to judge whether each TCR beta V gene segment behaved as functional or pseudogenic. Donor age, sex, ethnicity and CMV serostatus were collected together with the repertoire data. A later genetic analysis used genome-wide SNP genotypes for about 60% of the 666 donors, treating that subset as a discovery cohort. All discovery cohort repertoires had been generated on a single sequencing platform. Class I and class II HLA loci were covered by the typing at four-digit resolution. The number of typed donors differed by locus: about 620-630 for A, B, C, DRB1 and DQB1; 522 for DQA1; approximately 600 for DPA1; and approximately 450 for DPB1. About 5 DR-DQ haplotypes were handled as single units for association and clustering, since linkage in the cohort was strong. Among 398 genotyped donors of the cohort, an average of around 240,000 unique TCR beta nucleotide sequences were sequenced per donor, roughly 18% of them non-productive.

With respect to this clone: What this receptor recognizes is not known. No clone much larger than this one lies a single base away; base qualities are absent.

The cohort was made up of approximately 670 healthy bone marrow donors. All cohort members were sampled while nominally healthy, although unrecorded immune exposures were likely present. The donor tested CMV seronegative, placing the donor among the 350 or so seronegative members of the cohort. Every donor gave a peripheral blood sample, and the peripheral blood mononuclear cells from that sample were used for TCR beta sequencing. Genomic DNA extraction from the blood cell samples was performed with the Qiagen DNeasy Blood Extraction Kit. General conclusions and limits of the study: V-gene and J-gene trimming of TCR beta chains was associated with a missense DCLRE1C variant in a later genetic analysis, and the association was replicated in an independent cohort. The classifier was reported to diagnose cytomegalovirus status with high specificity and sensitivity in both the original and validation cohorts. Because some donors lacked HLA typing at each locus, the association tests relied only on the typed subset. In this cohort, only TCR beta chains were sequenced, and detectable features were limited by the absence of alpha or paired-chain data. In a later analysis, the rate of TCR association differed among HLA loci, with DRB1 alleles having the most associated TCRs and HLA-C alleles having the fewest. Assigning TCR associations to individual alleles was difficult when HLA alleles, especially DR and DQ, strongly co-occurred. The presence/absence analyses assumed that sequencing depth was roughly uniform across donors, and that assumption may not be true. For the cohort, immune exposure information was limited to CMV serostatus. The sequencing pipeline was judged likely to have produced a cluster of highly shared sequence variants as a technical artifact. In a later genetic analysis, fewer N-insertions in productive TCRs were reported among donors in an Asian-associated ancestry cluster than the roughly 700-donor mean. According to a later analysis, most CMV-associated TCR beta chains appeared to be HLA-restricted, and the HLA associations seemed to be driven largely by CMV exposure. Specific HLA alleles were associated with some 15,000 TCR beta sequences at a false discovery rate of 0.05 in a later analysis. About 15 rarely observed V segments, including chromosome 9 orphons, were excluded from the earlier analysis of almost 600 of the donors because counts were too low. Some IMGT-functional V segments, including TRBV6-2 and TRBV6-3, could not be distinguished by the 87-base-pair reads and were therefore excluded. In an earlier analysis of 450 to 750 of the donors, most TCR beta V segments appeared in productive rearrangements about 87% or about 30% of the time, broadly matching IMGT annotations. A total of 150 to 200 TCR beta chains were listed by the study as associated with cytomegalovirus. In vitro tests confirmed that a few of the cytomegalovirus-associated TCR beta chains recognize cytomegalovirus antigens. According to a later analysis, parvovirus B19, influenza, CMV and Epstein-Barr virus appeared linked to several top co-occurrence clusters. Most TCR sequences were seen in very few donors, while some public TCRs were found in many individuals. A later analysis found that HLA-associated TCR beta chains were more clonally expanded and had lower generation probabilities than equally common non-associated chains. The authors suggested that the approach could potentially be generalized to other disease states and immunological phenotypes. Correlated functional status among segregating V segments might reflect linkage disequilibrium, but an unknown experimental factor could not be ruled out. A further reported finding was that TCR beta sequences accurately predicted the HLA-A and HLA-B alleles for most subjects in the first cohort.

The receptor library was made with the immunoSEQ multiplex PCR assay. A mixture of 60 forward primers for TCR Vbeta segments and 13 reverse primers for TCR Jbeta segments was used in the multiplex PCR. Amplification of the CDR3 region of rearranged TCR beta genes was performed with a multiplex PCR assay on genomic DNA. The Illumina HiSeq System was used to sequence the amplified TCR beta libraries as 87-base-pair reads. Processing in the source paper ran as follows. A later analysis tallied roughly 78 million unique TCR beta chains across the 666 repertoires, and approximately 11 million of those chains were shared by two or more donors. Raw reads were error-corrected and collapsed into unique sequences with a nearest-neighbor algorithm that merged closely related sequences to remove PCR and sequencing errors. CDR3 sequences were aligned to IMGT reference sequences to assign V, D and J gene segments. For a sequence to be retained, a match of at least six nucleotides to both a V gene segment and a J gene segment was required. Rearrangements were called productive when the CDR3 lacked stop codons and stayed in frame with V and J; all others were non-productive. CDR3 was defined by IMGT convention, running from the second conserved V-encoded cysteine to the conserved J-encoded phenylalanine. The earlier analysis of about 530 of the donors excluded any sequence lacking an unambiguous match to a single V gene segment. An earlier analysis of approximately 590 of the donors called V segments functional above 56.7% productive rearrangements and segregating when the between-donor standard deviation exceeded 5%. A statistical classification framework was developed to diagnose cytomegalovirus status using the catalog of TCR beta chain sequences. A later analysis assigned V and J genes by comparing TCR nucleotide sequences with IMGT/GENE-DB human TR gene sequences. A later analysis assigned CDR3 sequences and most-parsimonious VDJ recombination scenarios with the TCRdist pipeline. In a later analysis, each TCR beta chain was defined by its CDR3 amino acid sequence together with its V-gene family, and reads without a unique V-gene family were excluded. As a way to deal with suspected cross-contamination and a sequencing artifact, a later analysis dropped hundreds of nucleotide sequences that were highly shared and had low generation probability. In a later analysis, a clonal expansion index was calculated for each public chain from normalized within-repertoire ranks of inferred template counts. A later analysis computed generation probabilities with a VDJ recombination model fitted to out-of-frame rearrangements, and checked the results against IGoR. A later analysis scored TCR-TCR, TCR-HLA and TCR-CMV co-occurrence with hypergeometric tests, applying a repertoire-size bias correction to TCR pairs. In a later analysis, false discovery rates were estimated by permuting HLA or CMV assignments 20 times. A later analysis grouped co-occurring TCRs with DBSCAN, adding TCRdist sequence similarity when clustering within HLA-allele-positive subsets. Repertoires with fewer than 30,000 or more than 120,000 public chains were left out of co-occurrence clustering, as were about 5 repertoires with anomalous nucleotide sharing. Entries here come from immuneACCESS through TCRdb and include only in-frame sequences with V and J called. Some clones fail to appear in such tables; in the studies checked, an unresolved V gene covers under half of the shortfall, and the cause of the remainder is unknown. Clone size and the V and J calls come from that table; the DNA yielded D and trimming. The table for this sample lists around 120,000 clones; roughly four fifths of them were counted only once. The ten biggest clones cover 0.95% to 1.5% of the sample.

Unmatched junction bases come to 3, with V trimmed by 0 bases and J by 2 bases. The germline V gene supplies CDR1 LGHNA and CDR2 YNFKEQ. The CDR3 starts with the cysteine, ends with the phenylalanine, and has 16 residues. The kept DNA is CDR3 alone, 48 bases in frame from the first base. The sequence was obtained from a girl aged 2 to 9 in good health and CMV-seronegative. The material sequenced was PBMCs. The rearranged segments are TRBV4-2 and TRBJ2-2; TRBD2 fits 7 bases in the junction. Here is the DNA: TGTGCCAGCAGCCAAGATCCGGGGGGTAACACCGGGGAGCTGTTTTTT. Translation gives CASSQDPGGNTGELFF.